This TCR beta chain came from a study of CD8 T cells in Susac syndrome. Random hexamers served to reverse transcribe about 0.5 to 1 ug RNA. An immunoSEQ multiplex PCR generated amplified TCR beta CDR3 products spanning 54 Vbeta and 13 Jbeta. From the immunoSEQ multiplex PCR reads, TCRdb called clonotypes with MiXCR, one entry per CDR3 protein. The sample holds some 170,000 distinct CDR3 sequences; roughly 95% are singletons and the top ten take 0.085% to 0.12%. CD8+ and CD4+ T cells circulating in blood were sequenced for TCR beta. Controls matched for age and sex were healthy donors. The authors negatively isolated CD8+ and CD4+ T cells and FACS-enriched TEMRA cells. V was clipped by 4 bases and J by 4 bases, with 20 bases between them. The CDR3 has 17 residues. The germline V gene has CDR1 LGHNA and CDR2 YSLEER.

This chain uses TRBV4-3 with TRBJ1-5; D is undetermined. Sequencing input: CD4+ T cells from PBMCs. This TCR came from a human donor in good health. The CDR3 bases are TGCGCCAGCAGCCGCGCCCCGGGAGGCTTAGAAAATCAGCCCCAGCATTTT. Its protein is CASSRAPGGLENQPQHF.